This T cell receptor (beta chain) is from a study of T cell responses to AZD1222 COVID-19 vaccine. This CDR3 has 12 residues. V lost 1 base and J lost 6, with 6 bases in between. CDR1 and CDR2 from the germline V gene are SEHNR and FQNEAQ (reference sequence). Sequenced by immunoSEQ multiplex PCR; TCRdb stores in-frame clones only, minus some. The data show tens of thousands of clones, 65% to 90% seen once. About this clone: The antigen is not known.

Regarding the study as a whole: Sampling captured repertoires only after the peak T cell response. Vaccine-associated CD4 TCRs ranged over spike, dominating at 160-218 and 743-854. The donor group comprised mostly white British people and more females; the analysis possibly underestimated clonal diversity. When two AZD1222 doses had been given, Spike-specific TCR breadth and depth rose.

The rearrangement joins TRBV7-9 to TRBJ1-2; no reliable D call. The receptor was isolated from an adult in good health. Specimen: peripheral blood, collected on day 0 of AZD1222 vaccination. The CDR3 reads CASSLGADGYTF. CDR3 sequence (DNA): TGTGCCAGCAGCTTAGGAGCTGATGGCTACACCTTC.